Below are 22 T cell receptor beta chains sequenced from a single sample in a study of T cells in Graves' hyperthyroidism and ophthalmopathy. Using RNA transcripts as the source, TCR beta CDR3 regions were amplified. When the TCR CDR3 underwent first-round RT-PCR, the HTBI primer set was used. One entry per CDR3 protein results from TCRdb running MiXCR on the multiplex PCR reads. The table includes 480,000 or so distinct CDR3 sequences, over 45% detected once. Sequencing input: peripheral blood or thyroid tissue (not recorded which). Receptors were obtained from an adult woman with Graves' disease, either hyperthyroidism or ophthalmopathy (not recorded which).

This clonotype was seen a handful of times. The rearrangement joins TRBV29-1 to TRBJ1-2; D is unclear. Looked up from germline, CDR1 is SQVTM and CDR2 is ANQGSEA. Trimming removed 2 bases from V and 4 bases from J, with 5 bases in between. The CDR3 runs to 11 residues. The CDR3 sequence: CSVEYTYGYTF. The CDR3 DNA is TGCAGCGTTGAATACACCTATGGCTACACCTTC.

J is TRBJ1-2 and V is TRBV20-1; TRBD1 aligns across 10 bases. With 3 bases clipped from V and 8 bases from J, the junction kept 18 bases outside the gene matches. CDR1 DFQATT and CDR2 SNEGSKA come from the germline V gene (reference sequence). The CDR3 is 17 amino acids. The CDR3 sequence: CSARGSSRRQGARGYTF. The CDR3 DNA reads TGCAGTGCTAGGGGTTCCTCGCGCCGACAGGGGGCTAGAGGCTACACCTTC.

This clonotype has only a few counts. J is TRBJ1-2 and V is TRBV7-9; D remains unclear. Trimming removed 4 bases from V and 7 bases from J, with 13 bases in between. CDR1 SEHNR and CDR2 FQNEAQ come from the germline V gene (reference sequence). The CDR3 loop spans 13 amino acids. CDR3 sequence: CASSSRKVGGYTF. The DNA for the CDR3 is TGTGCCAGCAGCTCGCGCAAGGTCGGTGGCTACACCTTC.

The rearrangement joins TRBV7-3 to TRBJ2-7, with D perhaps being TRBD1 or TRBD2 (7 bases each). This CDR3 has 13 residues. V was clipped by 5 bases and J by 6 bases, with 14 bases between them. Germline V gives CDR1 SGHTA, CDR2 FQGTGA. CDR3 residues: CASSPGGRAEQYF. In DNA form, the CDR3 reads TGTGCCAGCAGCCCAGGGGGGAGGGCCGAGCAGTACTTC.

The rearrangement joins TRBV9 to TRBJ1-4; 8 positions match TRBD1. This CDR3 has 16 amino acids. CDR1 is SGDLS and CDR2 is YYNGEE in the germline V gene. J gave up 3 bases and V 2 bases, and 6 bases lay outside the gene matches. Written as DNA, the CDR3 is TGTGCCAGCAGCGTCCGACAGGGGTTACCTAATGAAAAACTGTTTTTT. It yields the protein CASSVRQGLPNEKLFF.

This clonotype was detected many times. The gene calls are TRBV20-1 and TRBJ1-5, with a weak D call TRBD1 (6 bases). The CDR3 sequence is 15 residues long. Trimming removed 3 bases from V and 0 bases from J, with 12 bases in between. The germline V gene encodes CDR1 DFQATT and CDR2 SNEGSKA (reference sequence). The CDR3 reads CSARQGFVSNQPQHF. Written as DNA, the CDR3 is TGCAGTGCTAGGCAGGGGTTTGTTAGCAATCAGCCCCAGCATTTT.

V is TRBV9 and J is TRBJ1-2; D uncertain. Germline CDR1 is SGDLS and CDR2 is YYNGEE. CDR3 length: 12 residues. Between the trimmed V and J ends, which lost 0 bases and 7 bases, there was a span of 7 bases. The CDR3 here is CASSVVRGGYTF. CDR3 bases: TGTGCCAGCAGCGTAGTTCGGGGTGGCTACACCTTC.

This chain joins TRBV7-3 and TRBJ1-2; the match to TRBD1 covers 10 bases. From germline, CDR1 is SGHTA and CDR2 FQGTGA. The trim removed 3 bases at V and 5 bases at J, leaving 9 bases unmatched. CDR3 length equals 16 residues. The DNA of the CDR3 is TGTGCCAGCAGCTTGTCGGGACAGGGGAATACGTATGGCTACACCTTC. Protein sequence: CASSLSGQGNTYGYTF.

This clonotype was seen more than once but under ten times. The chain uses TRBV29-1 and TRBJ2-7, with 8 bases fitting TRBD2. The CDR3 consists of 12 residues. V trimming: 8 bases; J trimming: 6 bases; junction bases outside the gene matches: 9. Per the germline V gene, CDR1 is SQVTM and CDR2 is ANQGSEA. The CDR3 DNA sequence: TGCAGCTTGTTGTTAGCGGGACGCGAGCAGTACTTC. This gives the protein CSLLLAGREQYF.

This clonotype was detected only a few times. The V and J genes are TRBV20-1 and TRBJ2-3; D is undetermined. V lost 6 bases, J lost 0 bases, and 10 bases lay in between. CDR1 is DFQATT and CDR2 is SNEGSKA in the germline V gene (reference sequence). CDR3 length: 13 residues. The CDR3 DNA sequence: TGCAGTGCCAGGACCGCTAGCACAGATACGCAGTATTTT. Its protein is CSARTASTDTQYF.

CDR3 sequence (DNA): TGTGCCAGCTCAAGGGACAGGGGGAACACTGAAGCTTTCTTT. This gives the protein CASSRDRGNTEAFF. The chain couples TRBV18 to TRBJ1-1; 10 bases map to TRBD1. Germline CDR1 reads KGHSH; CDR2 reads LQKENI. The V and J ends lost 5 bases and 1 base, in that order; junction bases with no gene match: 1. CDR3 length: 14 residues. Combining the CDR3 with reference TRBV18 and TRBJ1-1 gives the whole variable domain NAGVMQNPRHLVRRRGQEARLRCSPMKGHSHVYWYRQLPEEGLKFMVYLQKENIIDESGMPKERFSAEFPKEGPSILRIQQVVRGDSAAYFCASSRDRGNTEAFFGQGTRLTVV.

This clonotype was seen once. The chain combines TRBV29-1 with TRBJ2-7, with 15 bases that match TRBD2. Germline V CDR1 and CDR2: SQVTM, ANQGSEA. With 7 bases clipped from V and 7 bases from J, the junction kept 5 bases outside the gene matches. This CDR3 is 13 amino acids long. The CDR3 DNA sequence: TGCAGCGCATGGGGACTAGCGGGAGGAGAGCAGTACTTC. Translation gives CSAWGLAGGEQYF.

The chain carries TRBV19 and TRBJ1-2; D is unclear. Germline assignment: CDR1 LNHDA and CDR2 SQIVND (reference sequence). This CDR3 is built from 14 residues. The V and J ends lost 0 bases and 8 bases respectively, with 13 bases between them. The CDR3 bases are TGTGCCAGTAGTATAGAGGCCGGGTCTTACGGCTACACCTTC. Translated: CASSIEAGSYGYTF.

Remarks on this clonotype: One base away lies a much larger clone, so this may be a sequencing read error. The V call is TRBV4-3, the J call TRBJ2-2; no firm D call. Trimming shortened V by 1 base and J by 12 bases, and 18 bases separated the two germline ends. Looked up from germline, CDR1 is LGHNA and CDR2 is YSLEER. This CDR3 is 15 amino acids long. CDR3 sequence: CASSQVPGTPRKLFF. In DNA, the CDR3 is TGCGCCAGCAGCCAAGTTCCAGGTACACCGAGGAAGCTGTTTTTT.

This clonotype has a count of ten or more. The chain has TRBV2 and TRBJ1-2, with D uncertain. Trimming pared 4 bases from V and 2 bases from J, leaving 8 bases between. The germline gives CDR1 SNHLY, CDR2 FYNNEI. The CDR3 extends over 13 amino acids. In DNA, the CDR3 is TGTGCCAGCAGTGTGGAGGTGAACTATGGCTACACCTTC. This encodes CASSVEVNYGYTF.

The CDR3 sequence is CASSEFGGLESYEQYF. CDR3 DNA sequence: TGTGCCAGCAGTGAATTCGGAGGCTTGGAATCTTACGAGCAGTACTTC. This chain joins TRBV25-1 and TRBJ2-7; TRBD2 is a possible D gene (5 bases). V lost 1 base and J 4 bases, leaving 17 bases between the germline ends. The V gene's germline CDR1 is MGHDK and CDR2 SYGVNS. The CDR3 consists of 16 residues.

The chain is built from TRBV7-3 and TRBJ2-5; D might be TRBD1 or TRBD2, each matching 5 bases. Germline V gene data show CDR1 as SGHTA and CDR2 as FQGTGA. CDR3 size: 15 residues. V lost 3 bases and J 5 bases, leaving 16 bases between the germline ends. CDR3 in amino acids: CASSLVGPEWETQYF. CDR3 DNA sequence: TGTGCCAGCAGCTTGGTGGGACCGGAGTGGGAGACCCAGTACTTC. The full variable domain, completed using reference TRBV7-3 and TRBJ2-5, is GAGVSQTPSNKVTEKGKYVELRCDPISGHTALYWYRQSLGQGPEFLIYFQGTGAADDSGLPNDRFFAVRPEGSVSTLKIQRTERGDSAVYLCASSLVGPEWETQYFGPGTRLLVL.

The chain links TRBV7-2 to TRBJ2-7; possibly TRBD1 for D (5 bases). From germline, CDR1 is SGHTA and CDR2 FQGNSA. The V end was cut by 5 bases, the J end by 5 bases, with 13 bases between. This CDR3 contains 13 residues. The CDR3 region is CASSDGHLDEQYF. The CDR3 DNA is TGTGCCAGCAGCGATGGACATCTCGACGAGCAGTACTTC.

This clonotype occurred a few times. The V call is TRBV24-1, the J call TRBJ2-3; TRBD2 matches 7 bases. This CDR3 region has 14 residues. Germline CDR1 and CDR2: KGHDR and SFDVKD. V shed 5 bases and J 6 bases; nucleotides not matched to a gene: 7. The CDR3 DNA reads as TGTGCCACCAGTGTGAACTACGGGAGGGATACGCAGTATTTT. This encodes CATSVNYGRDTQYF.

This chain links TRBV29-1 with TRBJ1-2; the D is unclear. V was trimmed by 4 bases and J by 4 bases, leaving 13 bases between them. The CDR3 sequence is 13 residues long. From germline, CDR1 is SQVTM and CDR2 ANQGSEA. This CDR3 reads CSVVHDGGYGYTF. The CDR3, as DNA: TGCAGCGTTGTTCACGATGGTGGCTATGGCTACACCTTC.

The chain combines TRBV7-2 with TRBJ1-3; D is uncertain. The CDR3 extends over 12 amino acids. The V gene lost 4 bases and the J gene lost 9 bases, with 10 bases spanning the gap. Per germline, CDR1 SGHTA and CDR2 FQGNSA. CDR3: CASSYASGTIYF. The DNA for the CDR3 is TGTGCCAGCAGCTACGCCTCCGGCACCATATATTTT.

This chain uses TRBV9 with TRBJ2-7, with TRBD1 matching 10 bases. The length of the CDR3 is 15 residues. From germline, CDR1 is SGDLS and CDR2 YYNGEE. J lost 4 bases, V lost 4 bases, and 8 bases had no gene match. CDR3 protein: CASSYGTGAGYEQYF. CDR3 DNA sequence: TGTGCCAGCAGCTACGGGACAGGGGCCGGTTACGAGCAGTACTTC.